Each of the 20 T cell receptor beta chains below was sequenced from the same sample in a study of T cell responses to AZD1222 COVID-19 vaccine. Data came from immunoSEQ multiplex PCR; TCRdb stores just in-frame clones and leaves some out. The sample lists about 120,000 clones, approximately 92% occurring once. The source material was peripheral blood, sampled 28 days after the second dose of the MenACWY control vaccine. The receptor source for this set is an adult who received the MenACWY meningococcal vaccine as a control.

In this sample, this clone turned up a few times. The chain is built from TRBV10-3 and TRBJ1-6, with D possibly matching TRBD1 (5 bases). The CDR3 is made up of 15 amino acids. The germline V gene encodes CDR1 ENHRY and CDR2 SYGVKD. Trimming took 2 bases from V and 5 from J, leaving 10 bases between them. The CDR3 reads CAISEVGGNNSPLHF. The DNA of the CDR3 is TGTGCCATCAGTGAGGTTGGGGGAAATAATTCACCCCTCCACTTT.

This sequence joins TRBV6-1 and TRBJ2-1; D is uncertain. There are 18 residues in the CDR3. Germline CDR1 and CDR2: MNHNS and SASEGT. V gave up 2 bases and J gave up 9 bases, with 26 bases separating them. CDR3 amino acids: CASSELTFIMGIMAEQFF. The DNA for the CDR3 is TGTGCCAGCAGTGAATTAACTTTTATAATGGGTATCATGGCTGAGCAGTTCTTC.

This sequence joins TRBV9 and TRBJ1-2; TRBD1 agrees at 12 bases. CDR3 length: 16 amino acids. V was pared by 4 bases and J by 8 bases, with 12 bases of the junction left unmatched. Germline V gene sequence: CDR1 SGDLS, CDR2 YYNGEE. CDR3 bases: TGTGCCAGCAGCCCCTCGGCGGGACAGGGGGCGTACGGCTACACCTTC. It is translated as CASSPSAGQGAYGYTF.

The chain joins TRBV29-1 to TRBJ1-1; a possible D gene is TRBD1 (6 bases). Trimming took 1 base from V and 6 from J, leaving 15 bases between them. This CDR3 is built from 14 residues. Germline loops: CDR1 SQVTM, CDR2 ANQGSEA. The CDR3 here is CSVEVNRVDAEAFF. In nucleotides, the CDR3 is TGCAGCGTTGAAGTAAACAGGGTAGACGCTGAAGCTTTCTTT.

The gene calls are TRBV7-9 and TRBJ2-5; D is unresolved. This CDR3 is 13 amino acids long. Germline V gene data show CDR1 as SEHNR and CDR2 as FQNEAQ (reference sequence). V lost 1 base to trimming and J lost 5 bases, with 8 bases between them. The CDR3 is CASSLDPWETQYF. CDR3 sequence (DNA): TGTGCCAGCAGCTTAGACCCCTGGGAGACCCAGTACTTC.

This clone was seen just once. The gene calls are TRBV27 and TRBJ2-2; D unresolved. There are 16 residues in the CDR3. The V end lost 4 bases, the J end lost 6 bases, and 18 bases lay between the germline ends. Germline V gene sequence: CDR1 MNHEY, CDR2 SMNVEV (reference sequence). The CDR3 DNA is TGTGCCAGCAGTTCCCGCATGTTTGGGTCGTCCGGGGAGCTGTTTTTT. Its protein is CASSSRMFGSSGELFF.

The rearrangement uses TRBV3-1 (or the pseudogene TRBV3-2) and TRBJ1-2; D unclear. The CDR3 is 14 residues long. Germline loops: CDR1 LGHDT, CDR2 YNNKEL (reference sequence). V was trimmed by 1 base and J by 5 bases, leaving 11 bases between them. CDR3 nucleotide sequence: TGTGCCAGCAGCCAAGGGAAGTCAAGGTATGGCTACACCTTC. Its translation: CASSQGKSRYGYTF.

This clone was recorded once. CDR3: CASSYQDQSYEQYV. CDR3 coding DNA: TGTGCCAGCAGTTACCAAGACCAATCCTACGAGCAGTACGTC. This rearrangement joins TRBV6-5 to TRBJ2-7, with D unclear. The CDR3 contains 14 residues. The V gene lost 2 bases and the J gene lost 1 base, with 9 bases spanning the gap. Germline loops: CDR1 MNHEY, CDR2 SVGAGI.

V gene TRBV7-3 combines with J gene TRBJ2-7, with D perhaps TRBD1 or TRBD2 (5 bases each). The CDR3 is 15 amino acids. Looked up from germline, CDR1 is SGHTA and CDR2 is FQGTGA. With 4 bases removed from V and 2 bases from J, the gap between germline ends came to 15 bases. The CDR3 DNA reads as TGTGCCAGCAGCTACACGTTCGGGGCCCCCTACGAGCAGTACTTC. This encodes CASSYTFGAPYEQYF.

CDR3 in amino acids: CASSDRGLFPLHF. The CDR3 DNA reads as TGTGCCAGCAGCGACAGGGGGCTGTTTCCCCTCCACTTT. J is TRBJ1-6 and V is TRBV6-6; 10 bases are shared with TRBD1. V shed 6 bases, J shed 13 bases, and the junction held 6 bases outside the gene matches. CDR3 length: 13 residues. Germline assignment: CDR1 MNHNY and CDR2 SVGAGI (reference sequence).

The chain combines TRBV5-1 with TRBJ1-4, with no clear D. With 0 bases removed from V and 11 bases from J, the gap between germline ends came to 11 bases. CDR3 length equals 13 residues. Germline CDR1 reads SGHRS; CDR2 reads YFSETQ. Here the CDR3 reads CASSLGSVSKLFF. CDR3 DNA sequence: TGCGCCAGCAGCTTGGGGTCAGTTTCGAAACTGTTTTTT.

The V and J genes are TRBV27 and TRBJ1-3; D remains unclear. CDR3 length equals 14 residues. Germline V CDR1 and CDR2: MNHEY, SMNVEV (reference sequence). V was trimmed by 10 bases and J by 2 bases, leaving 15 bases between them. CDR3 region: CATCWEVPGNTIYF. CDR3 DNA: TGTGCCACCTGCTGGGAGGTTCCTGGAAACACCATATATTTT.

J is TRBJ2-1 and V is TRBV5-6; no clear D gene. The germline V gene has CDR1 SGHDT and CDR2 YYEEEE. V was shortened by 4 bases and J by 3 bases, with 14 bases between the two germline ends. The CDR3 is 15 residues long. The CDR3 here is CASSNPWPDYNEQFF. CDR3 nucleotide sequence: TGTGCCAGCAGCAACCCCTGGCCAGACTACAATGAGCAGTTCTTC.

The chain links TRBV2 to TRBJ2-1, with TRBD2 identical over 8 bases. The trim removed 11 bases at V and 7 bases at J, leaving 10 bases unmatched. Per germline, CDR1 SNHLY and CDR2 FYNNEI. This CDR3 contains 13 residues. CDR3 residues: CAGSGSIRNEQFF. In nucleotides, the CDR3 is TGTGCCGGAAGCGGGAGCATCAGGAATGAGCAGTTCTTC.

CDR3 loop: CASSYSTRASGELFF. CDR3 sequence (DNA): TGTGCCAGCAGTTACTCGACCAGGGCGTCCGGGGAGCTGTTTTTT. This chain links TRBV6-5 with TRBJ2-2; a possible D gene is TRBD1 (5 bases). CDR3 size: 15 residues. The V gene's germline CDR1 is MNHEY and CDR2 SVGAGI. The V and J ends lost 0 bases and 6 bases respectively, with 11 bases between them.

V usage is TRBV7-2 and J usage is TRBJ1-4; a weak D match, TRBD1 (5 bases). V lost 3 bases and J 2 bases, leaving 13 bases between the germline ends. There are 16 residues in the CDR3. Germline V lookup: CDR1 SGHTA, CDR2 FQGNSA. The CDR3 DNA sequence: TGTGCCAGCAGCTTTCCTCCCGGGGGGACTAATGAAAAACTGTTTTTT. It yields the protein CASSFPPGGTNEKLFF.

This chain connects TRBV5-6 to TRBJ2-1; D is perhaps TRBD1 (6 bases). Germline lookup yields CDR1 SGHDT and CDR2 YYEEEE. The CDR3 has 13 residues. Trimming took 4 bases from V and 6 from J, leaving 11 bases between them. The CDR3 nucleotides are TGTGCCAGCAGCCTCGGACAGCTCAATGAGCAGTTCTTC. Amino acids: CASSLGQLNEQFF. Complete variable domain (other parts from reference TRBV5-6 and TRBJ2-1): DAGVTQSPTHLIKTRGQQVTLRCSPKSGHDTVSWYQQALGQGPQFIFQYYEEEERQRGNFPDRFSGHQFPNYSSELNVNALLLGDSALYLCASSLGQLNEQFFGPGTRLTVL.

This chain uses TRBV28 with TRBJ2-4, with unresolved D. The CDR3 spans 16 residues. V lost 4 bases, J lost 1 base, and 14 bases lay in between. CDR1 is MDHEN and CDR2 is SYDVKM in the germline V gene. CDR3 loop: CASSSTDIVAKNIQYF. DNA of the CDR3: TGTGCCAGCAGTTCTACAGACATAGTCGCCAAAAACATTCAGTACTTC.

This chain connects TRBV20-1 to TRBJ2-7; no reliable D call. The V and J ends lost 6 bases and 2 bases respectively, with 8 bases between them. Germline CDR1 is DFQATT and CDR2 is SNEGSKA (reference sequence). This CDR3 is built from 11 residues. Here the CDR3 DNA reads TGCAGTGCAGACGGAGCCTACGAGCAGTACTTC. It specifies CSADGAYEQYF.

The chain carries TRBV14 and TRBJ2-3, with D perhaps matching TRBD1 (5 bases). The CDR3 runs 16 residues. From germline, CDR1 is SGHDN and CDR2 FVKESK. Trimming removed 0 bases from V and 2 bases from J, with 12 bases in between. CDR3 DNA: TGTGCCAGCAGCCAAGATCTGGGGCCTCTCACAGATACGCAGTATTTT. Residues: CASSQDLGPLTDTQYF.